This is a list of T cell receptor beta chains from one sample in a study of CD8+ T cells in alopecia areata. Data came from immunoSEQ multiplex PCR; TCRdb stores just in-frame clones and leaves some out. The profile shows about 120,000 clones, 53% of them singletons. Source: CD4+ T cells sorted from blood, taken at week 4, from a patient treated with tofacitinib. All receptors come from a human donor with alopecia areata. The CDR3 runs from the conserved cysteine through the conserved F or W. The D gene is left open where the match is weak. Clone sizes are given selectively: once, few, many, or a class where the clone is expanded.

TRBJ1-2 | TRBV6-6 | - | - | 14 | CASILQPSHYGYTF | TGTGCCAGCATCCTACAGCCTAGTCACTATGGCTACACCTTC
TRBJ2-5 | TRBV29-1 | - | TRBD1 | 13 | CSVKTGQGETQYF | TGCAGCGTGAAGACGGGACAGGGGGAGACCCAGTACTTC
TRBJ2-7 | TRBV25-1 | - | - | 13 | CASSPDRIGEQYF | TGTGCCAGCAGTCCCGACAGAATCGGCGAGCAGTACTTC
TRBJ2-2 | TRBV27 | few | - | 15 | CASSFTGANTGELFF | TGTGCCAGCAGTTTTACGGGGGCGAACACCGGGGAGCTGTTTTTT
TRBJ1-1 | TRBV2 | - | TRBD1 | 13 | CASSAQAGGFAFF | TGTGCCAGCAGTGCTCAAGCAGGGGGTTTTGCTTTCTTT
TRBJ2-1 | TRBV30 | - | - | 14 | CAWSAGTAYNEQFF | TGTGCCTGGTCCGCCGGGACCGCATACAATGAGCAGTTCTTC
TRBJ1-1 | TRBV11-3 | - | - | 13 | CASSFQRNTEAFF | TGTGCCAGCAGCTTTCAGAGAAACACTGAAGCTTTCTTT
TRBJ2-1 | TRBV10-3 | few | - | 12 | CAISPGINEQFF | TGTGCCATCAGCCCCGGGATCAATGAGCAGTTCTTC
TRBJ1-1 | TRBV29-1 | - | - | 13 | CSVAGVMNTEAFF | TGCAGCGTTGCAGGTGTGATGAACACTGAAGCTTTCTTT
TRBJ1-2 | TRBV30 | - | - | 13 | CAWSNGGLYGYTF | TGTGCCTGGAGTAATGGAGGCCTCTATGGCTACACCTTC
TRBJ1-1 | TRBV5-6 | few | - | 13 | CASSSIMNTEAFF | TGTGCCAGCAGCTCGATAATGAACACTGAAGCTTTCTTT
TRBJ1-1 | TRBV27 | - | - | 14 | CASSRTTGNTEAFF | TGTGCCAGCAGTCGCACCACAGGGAACACTGAAGCTTTCTTT
TRBJ2-2 | TRBV5-1 | - | TRBD1 | 16 | CASSLGTGPFTGELFF | TGCGCCAGCAGCTTGGGGACAGGTCCCTTCACCGGGGAGCTGTTTTTT
TRBJ2-1 | TRBV14 | once | - | 14 | CASSRTSGVGEQFF | TGTGCCAGCAGCCGAACCTCAGGGGTTGGGGAGCAGTTCTTC
TRBJ1-1 | TRBV6-1 | - | TRBD1 | 15 | CASSATGTGNTEAFF | TGTGCCAGCAGTGCAACCGGGACAGGGAACACTGAAGCTTTCTTT
TRBJ2-7 | TRBV5-1 | - | - | 12 | CASRADSGEQYF | TGCGCCAGCAGGGCGGACTCGGGGGAGCAGTACTTC
TRBJ1-1 | TRBV11-2 | - | - | 15 | CASSSGRPRNTEAFF | TGTGCCAGCAGCTCGGGACGGCCTCGAAACACTGAAGCTTTCTTT
TRBJ2-7 | TRBV30 | few | - | 12 | CAWTRGPYEQYF | TGTGCCTGGACCAGGGGACCCTACGAGCAGTACTTC
TRBJ2-1 | TRBV6-4 | - | TRBD2 | 13 | CASSGTSGDEQFF | TGTGCCAGCAGCGGGACTAGCGGCGACGAGCAGTTCTTC
TRBJ1-1 | TRBV27 | few | - | 14 | CASRGNLIVPEAFF | TGTGCCAGCAGGGGAAACTTAATTGTTCCTGAAGCTTTCTTT
TRBJ1-2 | TRBV9 | - | - | 14 | CASSRDPTSPGYTF | TGTGCCAGCAGCCGGGACCCCACGAGCCCTGGCTACACCTTC
TRBJ2-1 | TRBV28 | - | TRBD2 | 16 | CASSKTSGGPYNEQFF | TGTGCCAGCAGCAAGACTAGCGGGGGACCCTACAATGAGCAGTTCTTC
TRBJ1-6 | TRBV15 | - | - | 16 | CATSPSSGSYNSPLHF | TGTGCCACCAGCCCATCCTCGGGTTCCTATAATTCACCCCTCCACTTT
TRBJ1-2 | TRBV25-1 | - | TRBD1 | 16 | CASSDVGTAANYGYTF | TGTGCCAGCAGTGACGTCGGGACAGCAGCTAACTATGGCTACACCTTC
TRBJ1-4 | TRBV30 | - | - | 12 | CAWKSGGEKLFF | TGTGCCTGGAAGTCTGGCGGTGAAAAACTGTTTTTT
TRBJ1-5 | TRBV19 | - | - | 12 | CASSYVNQPQHF | TGTGCCAGTAGTTACGTTAATCAGCCCCAGCATTTT